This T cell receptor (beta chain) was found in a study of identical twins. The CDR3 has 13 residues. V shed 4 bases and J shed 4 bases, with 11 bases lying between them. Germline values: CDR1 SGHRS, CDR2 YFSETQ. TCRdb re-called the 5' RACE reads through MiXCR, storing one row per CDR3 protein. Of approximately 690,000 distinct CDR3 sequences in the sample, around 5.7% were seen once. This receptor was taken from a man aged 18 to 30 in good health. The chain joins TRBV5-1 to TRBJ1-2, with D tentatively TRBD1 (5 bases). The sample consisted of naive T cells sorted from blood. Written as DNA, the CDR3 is TGCGCCAGCAGCCCGGACACCCTCTATGGCTACACCTTC. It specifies CASSPDTLYGYTF.